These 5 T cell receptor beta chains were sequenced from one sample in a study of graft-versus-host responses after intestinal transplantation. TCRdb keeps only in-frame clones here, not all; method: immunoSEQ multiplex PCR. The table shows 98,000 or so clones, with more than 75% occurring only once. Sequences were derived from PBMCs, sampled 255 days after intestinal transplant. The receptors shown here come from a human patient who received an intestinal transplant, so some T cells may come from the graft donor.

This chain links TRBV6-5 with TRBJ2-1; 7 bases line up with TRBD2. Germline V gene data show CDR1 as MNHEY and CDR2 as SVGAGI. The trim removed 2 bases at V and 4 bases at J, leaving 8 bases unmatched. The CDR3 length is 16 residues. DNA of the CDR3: TGTGCCAGCAGTTACGTCGCGGGAGCCGTTTACAATGAGCAGTTCTTC. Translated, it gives CASSYVAGAVYNEQFF.

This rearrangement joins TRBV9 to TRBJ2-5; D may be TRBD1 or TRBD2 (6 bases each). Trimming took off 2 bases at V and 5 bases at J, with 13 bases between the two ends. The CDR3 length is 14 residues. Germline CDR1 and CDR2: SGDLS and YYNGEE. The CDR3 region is CASSVDGGSETQYF. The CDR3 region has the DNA TGTGCCAGCAGCGTCGACGGGGGCAGTGAGACCCAGTACTTC.

Written as DNA, the CDR3 is TGTGCCAGCAGCTCCGGTAGCTACGAGCAGTACTTC. This sequence encodes CASSSGSYEQYF. The V and J genes are TRBV5-6 and TRBJ2-7; no definite D call. The germline V gene has CDR1 SGHDT and CDR2 YYEEEE. The CDR3 spans 12 residues. The ends were cut back, 3 bases at V and 3 bases at J, with 7 bases in the middle.

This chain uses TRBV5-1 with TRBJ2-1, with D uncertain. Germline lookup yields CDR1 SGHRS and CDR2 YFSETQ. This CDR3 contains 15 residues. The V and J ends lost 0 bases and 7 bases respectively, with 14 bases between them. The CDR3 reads CASSLAWGSGNEQFF. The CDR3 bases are TGCGCCAGCAGCTTGGCCTGGGGTTCTGGGAATGAGCAGTTCTTC.

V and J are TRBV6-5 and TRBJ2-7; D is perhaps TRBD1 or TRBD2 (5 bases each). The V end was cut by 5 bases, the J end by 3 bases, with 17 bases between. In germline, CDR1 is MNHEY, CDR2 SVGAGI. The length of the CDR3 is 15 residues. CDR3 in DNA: TGTGCCAGCAGTCACTACGAGGGGTTCGGCTACGAGCAGTACTTC. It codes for CASSHYEGFGYEQYF.